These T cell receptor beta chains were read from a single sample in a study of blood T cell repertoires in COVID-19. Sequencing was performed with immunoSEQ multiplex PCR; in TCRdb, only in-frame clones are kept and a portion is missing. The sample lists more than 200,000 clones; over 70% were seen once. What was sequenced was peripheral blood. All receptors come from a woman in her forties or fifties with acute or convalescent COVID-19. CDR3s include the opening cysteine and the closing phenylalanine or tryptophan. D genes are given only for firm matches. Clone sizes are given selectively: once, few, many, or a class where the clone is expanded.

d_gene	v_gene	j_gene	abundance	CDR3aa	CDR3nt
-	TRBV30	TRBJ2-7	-	CAWTGKVNEQYF	TGTGCCTGGACAGGGAAGGTGAACGAGCAGTACTTC
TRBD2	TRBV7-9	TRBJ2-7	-	CASSLDGGLAGALEQYF	TGTGCCAGCAGCTTAGATGGTGGGCTAGCGGGGGCCCTCGAGCAGTACTTC
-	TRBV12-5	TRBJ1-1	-	CASGLVLGRGNTEAFF	TGTGCTAGTGGTTTGGTATTGGGCAGGGGGAACACTGAAGCTTTCTTT
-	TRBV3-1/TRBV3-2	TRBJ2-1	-	CASMKDYTNEQFF	TGTGCCAGCATGAAGGACTACACAAATGAGCAGTTCTTC
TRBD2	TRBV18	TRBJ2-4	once	CASSPVSGANIQYF	TGTGCCAGCTCACCGGTTAGCGGGGCAAACATTCAGTACTTC
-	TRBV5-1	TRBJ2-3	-	CASSLGGSTDTQYF	TGCGCCAGCAGCTTAGGAGGGTCCACAGATACGCAGTATTTT
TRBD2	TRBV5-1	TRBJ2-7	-	CASSLTGLAATYEQYF	TGCGCCAGCAGCTTGACTGGACTAGCTGCTACCTACGAGCAGTACTTC
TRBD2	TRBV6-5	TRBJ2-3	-	CASSPGLAGGNTQYF	TGTGCCAGCAGTCCGGGACTAGCGGGAGGGAATACGCAGTATTTT
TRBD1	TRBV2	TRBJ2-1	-	CASSPGQGPRNEQFF	TGTGCCAGCAGTCCCGGACAGGGACCGCGGAATGAGCAGTTCTTC
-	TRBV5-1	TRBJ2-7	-	CASSYSQGLEQYF	TGCGCCAGCAGCTACTCCCAGGGACTGGAGCAGTACTTC
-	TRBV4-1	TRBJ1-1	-	CASSTQTTGSTEAFF	TGCGCCAGCAGCACTCAGACCACAGGGAGCACTGAAGCTTTCTTT
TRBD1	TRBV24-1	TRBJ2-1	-	CATSAPRTGWMKNEQFF	TGTGCCACCAGTGCCCCGAGGACAGGGTGGATGAAGAATGAGCAGTTCTTC
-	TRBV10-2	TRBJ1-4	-	CASSDPRVGGEKLFF	TGCGCCAGCAGTGACCCCCGGGTCGGGGGGGAAAAACTGTTTTTT
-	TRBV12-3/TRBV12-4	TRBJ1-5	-	CASRGGTQPQHF	TGTGCCAGTAGGGGGGGAACTCAGCCCCAGCATTTT
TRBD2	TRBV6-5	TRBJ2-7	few	CASLASGGSYEQYF	TGTGCCAGCTTAGCTAGCGGGGGTTCCTACGAGCAGTACTTC
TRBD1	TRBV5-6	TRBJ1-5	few	CASSPGRTGLNQPQHF	TGTGCCAGCAGCCCGGGCCGGACAGGGCTCAATCAGCCCCAGCATTTT
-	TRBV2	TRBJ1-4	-	CASSGQLTNEKLFF	TGTGCCAGCAGTGGACAGTTAACTAATGAAAAACTGTTTTTT
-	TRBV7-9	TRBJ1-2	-	CASSFGRREDYGYTF	TGTGCCAGCAGCTTCGGCCGGAGGGAAGACTATGGCTACACCTTC
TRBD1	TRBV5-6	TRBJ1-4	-	CASSSPGQGVANEKLFF	TGTGCCAGCAGCTCACCGGGACAGGGGGTTGCTAATGAAAAACTGTTTTTT
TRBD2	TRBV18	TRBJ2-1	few	CASSPTSSGRLWEQFF	TGTGCCAGCTCACCAACGTCTAGCGGCCGTCTGTGGGAGCAGTTCTTC
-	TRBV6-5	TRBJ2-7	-	CASRKQVGNEQYF	TGTGCCAGCAGAAAGCAGGTAGGAAACGAGCAGTACTTC
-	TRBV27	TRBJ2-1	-	CASSLAQLKGGTHSYNEQFF	TGTGCCAGCAGTTTAGCCCAGTTGAAGGGGGGGACCCACTCCTACAATGAGCAGTTCTTC
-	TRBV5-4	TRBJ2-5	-	CASSSAGQLETQYF	TGTGCCAGCAGCTCCGCAGGACAATTGGAGACCCAGTACTTC
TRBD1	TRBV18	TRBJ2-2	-	CASSHRTGDVGELFF	TGTGCCAGCTCACATCGGACAGGGGACGTCGGGGAGCTGTTTTTT
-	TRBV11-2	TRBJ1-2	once	CASTPLQSVGYTF	TGTGCCAGCACCCCTTTGCAGAGCGTGGGCTACACCTTC
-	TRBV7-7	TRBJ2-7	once	CASSLDQVAEQYF	TGTGCCAGCAGCTTAGATCAGGTCGCCGAGCAGTACTTC
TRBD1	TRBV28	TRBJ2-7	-	CASSLRGQAVDEQYF	TGTGCCAGCAGTCTGCGGGGACAGGCCGTAGACGAGCAGTACTTC
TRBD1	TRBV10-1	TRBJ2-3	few	CASSGQGLTDTQYF	TGCGCCAGCAGTGGACAGGGCTTGACAGATACGCAGTATTTT
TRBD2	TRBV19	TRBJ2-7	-	CASSKSSGSFSYEQYF	TGTGCCAGTAGTAAATCTAGCGGGAGTTTTTCCTACGAGCAGTACTTC
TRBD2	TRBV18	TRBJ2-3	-	CASSLSGPLSGDTQYF	TGTGCCAGCTCACTTAGCGGGCCCCTGAGTGGGGATACGCAGTATTTT
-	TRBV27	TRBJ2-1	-	CASSSPTRGNEQFF	TGTGCCAGCAGTTCCCCGACTAGAGGTAATGAGCAGTTCTTC
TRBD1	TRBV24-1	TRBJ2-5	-	CATSPGQGSRGKYF	TGTGCCACCTCACCCGGACAGGGGTCGCGGGGGAAGTACTTC
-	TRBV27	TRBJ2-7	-	CASSPRSRGMSSYEQYF	TGTGCCAGCAGTCCCCGGTCGAGGGGGATGAGCTCCTACGAGCAGTACTTC
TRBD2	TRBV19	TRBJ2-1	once	CASRVAGGVEQFF	TGTGCCAGTAGGGTAGCGGGAGGTGTTGAGCAGTTCTTC
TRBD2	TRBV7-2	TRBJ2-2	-	CASSLRLAGGRYTGELFF	TGTGCCAGCAGCCTTAGACTAGCGGGAGGCCGATACACCGGGGAGCTGTTTTTT
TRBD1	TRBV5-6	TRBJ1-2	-	CASSLGWDRAPIF	TGTGCCAGCAGCTTGGGATGGGACAGGGCGCCCATCTTC
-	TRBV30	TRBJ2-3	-	CAWRGPLTSHSTDTQYF	TGTGCCTGGAGAGGCCCACTCACTAGCCACTCCACAGATACGCAGTATTTT
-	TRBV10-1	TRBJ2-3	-	CASRRSGDTDTQYF	TGCGCCAGCCGAAGGTCCGGGGACACAGATACGCAGTATTTT
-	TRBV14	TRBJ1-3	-	CASSLQNSGNTIYF	TGTGCCAGCAGTCTACAGAACTCTGGAAACACCATATATTTT
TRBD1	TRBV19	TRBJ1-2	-	CASSTIRDRRSPHYGYTF	TGTGCCAGTAGTACGATCCGGGACAGGAGGAGCCCTCACTATGGCTACACCTTC
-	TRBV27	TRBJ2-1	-	CASSLGTEQFF	TGTGCCAGCAGTTTAGGGACAGAGCAGTTCTTC
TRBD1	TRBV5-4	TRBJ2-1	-	CASSWSGTGHNEQFF	TGTGCCAGCAGCTGGTCAGGGACAGGACACAATGAGCAGTTCTTC
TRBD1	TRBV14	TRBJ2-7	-	CASSQYPTGDPYEQYF	TGTGCCAGCAGCCAATACCCCACAGGGGACCCTTACGAGCAGTACTTC
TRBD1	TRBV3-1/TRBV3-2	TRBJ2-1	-	CASSQDPTGASEQFF	TGTGCCAGCAGCCAAGACCCGACAGGGGCCAGTGAGCAGTTCTTC
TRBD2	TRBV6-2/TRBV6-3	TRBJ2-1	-	CASSTGGSKVEQFF	TGTGCCAGCAGTACTGGCGGGAGTAAGGTTGAGCAGTTCTTC
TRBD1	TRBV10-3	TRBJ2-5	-	CAISDPTGAGGRETQYF	TGTGCCATCAGTGACCCGACAGGGGCCGGGGGTCGAGAGACCCAGTACTTC
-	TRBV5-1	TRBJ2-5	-	CASSLIGVYQETQYF	TGCGCCAGCAGCTTGATAGGGGTGTACCAAGAGACCCAGTACTTC
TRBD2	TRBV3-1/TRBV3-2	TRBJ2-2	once	CASSTTSGRGAFGELFF	TGTGCCAGTTCTACGACTAGCGGGAGGGGGGCGTTCGGGGAGCTGTTTTTT